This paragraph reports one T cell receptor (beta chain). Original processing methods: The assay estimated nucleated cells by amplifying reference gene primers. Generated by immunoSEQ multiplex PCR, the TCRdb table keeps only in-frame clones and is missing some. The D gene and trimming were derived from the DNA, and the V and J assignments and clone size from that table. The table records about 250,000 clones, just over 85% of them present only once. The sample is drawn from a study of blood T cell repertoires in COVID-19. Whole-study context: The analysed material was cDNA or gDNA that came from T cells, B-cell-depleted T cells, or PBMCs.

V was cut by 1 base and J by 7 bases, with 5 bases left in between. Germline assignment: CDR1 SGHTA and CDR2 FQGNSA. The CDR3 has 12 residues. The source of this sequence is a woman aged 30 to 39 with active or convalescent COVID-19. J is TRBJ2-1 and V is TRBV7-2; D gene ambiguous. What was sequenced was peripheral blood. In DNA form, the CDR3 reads TGTGCCAGCAGCTTAGGTCGGAATGAGCAGTTCTTC. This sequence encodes CASSLGRNEQFF.